The present T cell receptor beta chain was sequenced within a study of preoperative IRX-2 immunotherapy in early breast cancer (dated by TCRdb to the late 2010s). Receptor amplification or capture employed the immunoSEQ multiplex PCR assay. TCRdb carries this immuneACCESS record with in-frame sequences only. Its versions omit some clonotypes, under half of them owing to an unresolved V gene in the studies checked, with the rest unexplained. Counted in this sample were around 30,000 clones; 80% to 85% of them appeared once. The ten biggest clones cover around 2.7% of the sample. The label giving this sample's treatment or condition can be read as: preoperative locoregional IRX-2 cytokine immunotherapy. The samples were obtained from a phase Ib study that tested preoperative, locoregional IRX-2 cytokine immunotherapy designed to prime immune responses. The donors were early-stage breast cancer patients who were given IRX-2 prior to surgery.

This clone has a single count. No antigen is known for it. Per-nucleotide qualities are absent, and no much larger clonotype sits a single base away. Inclusive of the bounding cysteine and phenylalanine, the CDR3 is 15 residues long. Only CDR3 DNA is held: 45 bases, read in frame from base 1. V and J are truncated by 5 bases and 7 bases respectively, leaving an intervening sequence of 15 bases. The germline V gene sets CDR1 to MNHGY and CDR2 to SAAAGT. The receptor was isolated from a human donor with breast cancer. The chain employs TRBV6-8 and TRBJ1-6; the D gene is possibly TRBD1, with 6 bases matching. The sequences come from lymph node tissue, collected from a patient treated with IRX-2 immunotherapy. The nucleotide sequence reads TGTGCCAGCAGTACCAGGGGTCGGTGGAATTCACCCCTCCACTTT. Its product reads: CASSTRGRWNSPLHF.